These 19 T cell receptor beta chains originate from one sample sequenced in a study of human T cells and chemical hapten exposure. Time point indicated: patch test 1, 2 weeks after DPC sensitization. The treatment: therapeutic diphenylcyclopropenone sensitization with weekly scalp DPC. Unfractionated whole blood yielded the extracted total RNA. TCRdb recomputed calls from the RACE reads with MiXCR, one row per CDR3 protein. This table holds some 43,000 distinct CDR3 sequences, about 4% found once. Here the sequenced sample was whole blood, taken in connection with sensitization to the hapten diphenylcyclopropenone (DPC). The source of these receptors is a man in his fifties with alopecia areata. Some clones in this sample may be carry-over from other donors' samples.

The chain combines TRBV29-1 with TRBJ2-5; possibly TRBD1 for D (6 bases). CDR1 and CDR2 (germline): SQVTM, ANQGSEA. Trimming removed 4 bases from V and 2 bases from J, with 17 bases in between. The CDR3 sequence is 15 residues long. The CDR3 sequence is CSVGGHGDKQETQYF. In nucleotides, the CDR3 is TGCAGCGTTGGCGGTCATGGGGACAAACAAGAGACCCAGTACTTC. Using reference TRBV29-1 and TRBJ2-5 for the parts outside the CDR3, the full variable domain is SAVISQKPSRDICQRGTSLTIQCQVDSQVTMMFWYRQQPGQSLTLIATANQGSEATYESGFVIDKFPISRPNLTFSTLTVSNMSPEDSSIYLCSVGGHGDKQETQYFGPGTRLLVL.

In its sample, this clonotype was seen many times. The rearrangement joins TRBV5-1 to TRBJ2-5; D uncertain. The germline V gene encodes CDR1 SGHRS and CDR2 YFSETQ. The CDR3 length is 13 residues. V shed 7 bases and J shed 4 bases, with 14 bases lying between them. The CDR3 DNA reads TGCGCCAGCCAAGGCCCAGACGGAGAGACCCAGTACTTC. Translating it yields CASQGPDGETQYF.

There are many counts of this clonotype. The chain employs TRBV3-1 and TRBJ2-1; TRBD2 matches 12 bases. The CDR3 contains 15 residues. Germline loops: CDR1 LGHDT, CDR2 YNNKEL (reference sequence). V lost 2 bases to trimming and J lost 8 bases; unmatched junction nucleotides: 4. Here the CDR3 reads CASSQQLAGGDEQFF. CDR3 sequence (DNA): TGTGCCAGCAGCCAACAACTAGCGGGAGGCGATGAGCAGTTCTTC.

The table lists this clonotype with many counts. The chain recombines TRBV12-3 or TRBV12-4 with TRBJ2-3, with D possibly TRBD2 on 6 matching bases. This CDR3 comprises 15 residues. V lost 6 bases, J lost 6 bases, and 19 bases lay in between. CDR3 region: CASSPGREWGDTQYF. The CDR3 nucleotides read TGTGCCAGCAGCCCAGGACGGGAGTGGGGGGATACGCAGTATTTT.

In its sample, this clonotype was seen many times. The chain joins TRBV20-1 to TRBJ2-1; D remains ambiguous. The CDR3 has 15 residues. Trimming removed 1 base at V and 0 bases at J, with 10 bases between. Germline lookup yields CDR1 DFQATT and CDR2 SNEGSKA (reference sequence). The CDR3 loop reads CSARAEVSSYNEQFF. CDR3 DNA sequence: TGCAGTGCTAGAGCTGAGGTTAGCTCCTACAATGAGCAGTTCTTC.

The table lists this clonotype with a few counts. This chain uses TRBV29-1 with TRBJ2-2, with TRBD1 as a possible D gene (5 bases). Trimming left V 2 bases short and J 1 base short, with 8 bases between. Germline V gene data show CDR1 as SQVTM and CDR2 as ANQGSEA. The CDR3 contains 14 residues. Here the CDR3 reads CSVEPQGNTGELFF. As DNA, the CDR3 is TGCAGCGTTGAACCCCAGGGGAACACCGGGGAGCTGTTTTTT.

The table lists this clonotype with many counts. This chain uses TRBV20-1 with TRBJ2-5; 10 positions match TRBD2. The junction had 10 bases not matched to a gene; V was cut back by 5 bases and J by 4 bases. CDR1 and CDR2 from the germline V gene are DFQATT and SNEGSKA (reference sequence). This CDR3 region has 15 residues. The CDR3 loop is CSAFSLLAGVETQYF. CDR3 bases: TGCAGTGCTTTCTCACTTCTAGCGGGAGTAGAGACCCAGTACTTC.

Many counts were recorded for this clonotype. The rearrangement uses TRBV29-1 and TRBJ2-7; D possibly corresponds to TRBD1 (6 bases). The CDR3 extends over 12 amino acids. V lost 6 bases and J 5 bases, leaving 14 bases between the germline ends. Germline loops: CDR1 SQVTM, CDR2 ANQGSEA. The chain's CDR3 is CSVSEQGDEQYF. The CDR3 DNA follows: TGCAGCGTGAGCGAACAGGGAGACGAGCAGTACTTC.

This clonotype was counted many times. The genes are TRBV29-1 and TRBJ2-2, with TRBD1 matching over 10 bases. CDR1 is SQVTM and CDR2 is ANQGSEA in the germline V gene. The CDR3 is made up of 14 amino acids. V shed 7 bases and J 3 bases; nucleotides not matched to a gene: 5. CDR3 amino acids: CSGRGTGDTGELFF. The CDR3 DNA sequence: TGCAGCGGGAGGGGGACAGGGGACACCGGGGAGCTGTTTTTT.

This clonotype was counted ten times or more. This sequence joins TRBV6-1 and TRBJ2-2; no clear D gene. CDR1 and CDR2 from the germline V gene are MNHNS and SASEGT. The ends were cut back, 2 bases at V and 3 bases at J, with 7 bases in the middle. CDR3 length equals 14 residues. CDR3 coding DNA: TGTGCCAGCAGTGAAAGGGCGCACACCGGGGAGCTGTTTTTT. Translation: CASSERAHTGELFF.

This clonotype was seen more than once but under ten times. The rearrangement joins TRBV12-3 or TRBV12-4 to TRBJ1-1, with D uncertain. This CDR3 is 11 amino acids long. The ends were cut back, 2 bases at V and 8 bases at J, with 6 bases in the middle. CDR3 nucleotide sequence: TGTGCCAGCAGTTTAATTGGGGAAGCTTTCTTT. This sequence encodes CASSLIGEAFF.

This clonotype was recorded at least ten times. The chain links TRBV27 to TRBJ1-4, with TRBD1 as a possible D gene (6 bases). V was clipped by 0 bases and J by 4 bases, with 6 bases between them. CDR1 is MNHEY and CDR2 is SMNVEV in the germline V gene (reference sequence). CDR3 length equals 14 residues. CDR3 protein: CASSLSRGNEKLFF. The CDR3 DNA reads TGTGCCAGCAGTTTATCCAGGGGTAATGAAAAACTGTTTTTT.

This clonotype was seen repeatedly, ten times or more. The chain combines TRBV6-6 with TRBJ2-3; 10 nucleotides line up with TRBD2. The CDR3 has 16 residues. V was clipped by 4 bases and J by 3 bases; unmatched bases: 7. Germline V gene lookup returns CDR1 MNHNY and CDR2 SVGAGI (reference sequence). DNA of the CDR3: TGTGCCAGCAGTTCCAAGCGGGAGGGCCGGACAGATACGCAGTATTTT. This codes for CASSSKREGRTDTQYF.

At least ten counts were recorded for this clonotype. CDR3 nucleotide sequence: TGTGCCTGGAGCGTCGGGCAGGGCAATCAGCCCCAGCATTTT. Its translation: CAWSVGQGNQPQHF. The chain couples TRBV30 to TRBJ1-5; D unclear. The CDR3 runs to 14 residues. Germline lookup yields CDR1 GTSNPN and CDR2 SVGIG (reference sequence). Trimming cost V 3 bases and J 2 bases, with 11 bases left between them.

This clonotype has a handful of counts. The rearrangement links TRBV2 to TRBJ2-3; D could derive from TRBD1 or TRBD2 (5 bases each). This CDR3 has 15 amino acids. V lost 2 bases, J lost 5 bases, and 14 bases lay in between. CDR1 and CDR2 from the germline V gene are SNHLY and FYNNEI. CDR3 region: CASSENRGLQDTQYF. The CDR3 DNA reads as TGTGCCAGCAGTGAAAACCGGGGCTTACAAGATACGCAGTATTTT.

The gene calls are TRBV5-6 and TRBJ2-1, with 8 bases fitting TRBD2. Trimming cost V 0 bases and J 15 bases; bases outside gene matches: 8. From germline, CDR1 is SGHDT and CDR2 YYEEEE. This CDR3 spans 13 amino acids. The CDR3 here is CASSLASGLVGFF. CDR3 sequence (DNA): TGTGCCAGCAGCTTGGCTAGCGGGCTAGTGGGGTTCTTC.

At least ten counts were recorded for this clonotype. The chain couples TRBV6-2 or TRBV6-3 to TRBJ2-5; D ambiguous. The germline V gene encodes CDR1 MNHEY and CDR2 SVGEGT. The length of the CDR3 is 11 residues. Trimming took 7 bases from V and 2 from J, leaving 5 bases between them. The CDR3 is CASTQQETQYF. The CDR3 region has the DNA TGTGCCAGCACCCAACAAGAGACCCAGTACTTC.

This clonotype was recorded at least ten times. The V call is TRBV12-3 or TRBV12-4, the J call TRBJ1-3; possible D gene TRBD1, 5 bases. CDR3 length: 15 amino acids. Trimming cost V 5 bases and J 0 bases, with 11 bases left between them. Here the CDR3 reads CASSPSGGSGNTIYF. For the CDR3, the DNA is TGTGCCAGCAGTCCCTCCGGGGGCTCTGGAAACACCATATATTTT.

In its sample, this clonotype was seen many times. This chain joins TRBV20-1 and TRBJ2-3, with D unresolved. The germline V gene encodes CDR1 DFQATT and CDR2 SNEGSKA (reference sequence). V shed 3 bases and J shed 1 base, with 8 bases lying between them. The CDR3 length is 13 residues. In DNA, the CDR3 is TGCAGTGCTAGGGGAAGAGGCACAGATACGCAGTATTTT. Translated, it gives CSARGRGTDTQYF.